A selection of T cell receptor beta chains follows, all from one sample in a study of T cell responses to AZD1222 COVID-19 vaccine. Produced via immunoSEQ multiplex PCR; TCRdb's table is partial and in-frame only. This sample has 150,000 or so clones; 80% to 90% occur once, and the top ten carry 6.9%. Sequenced material: peripheral blood, taken after recovery from COVID-19. The receptors derive from an adult who had recovered from COVID-19. The conserved cysteine and the conserved F or W are not part of the CDR3 here.

v_gene: TRBV5-1
j_gene: TRBJ2-6
CDR3aa: ASSLRRQGPFSGANVLT

v_gene: TRBV9
j_gene: TRBJ2-1
CDR3aa: ASSVGNRGQNEQF

v_gene: TRBV3-1/TRBV3-2
j_gene: TRBJ2-7
CDR3aa: ASSQERGEQY

v_gene: TRBV6-2/TRBV6-3
j_gene: TRBJ2-7
CDR3aa: ASSGTGGLEQY

v_gene: TRBV18
j_gene: TRBJ1-1
CDR3aa: ASSLADTEAF

v_gene: TRBV9
j_gene: TRBJ2-6
CDR3aa: ASSVETGGTGANVLT

v_gene: TRBV28
j_gene: TRBJ1-3
CDR3aa: ASGPLLGGRNTIY

v_gene: TRBV20-1
j_gene: TRBJ2-1
CDR3aa: SASGGRSYNEQF

v_gene: TRBV3-1/TRBV3-2
j_gene: TRBJ2-7
CDR3aa: ASSQEETPQY

v_gene: TRBV27
j_gene: TRBJ2-1
CDR3aa: ASRIAGRGDEQF

v_gene: TRBV28
j_gene: TRBJ2-3
CDR3aa: ASSSMGPDTQY

v_gene: TRBV12-3/TRBV12-4
j_gene: TRBJ1-1
CDR3aa: ASSLGGDTEAF

v_gene: TRBV7-3
j_gene: TRBJ1-2
CDR3aa: ASSLGRGQGYT

v_gene: TRBV29-1
j_gene: TRBJ1-2
CDR3aa: SVSPGTGGAGYT

v_gene: TRBV6-1
j_gene: TRBJ2-1
CDR3aa: ASSEPREQF